This T cell receptor beta chain was retrieved from a study of blood T cell repertoires in COVID-19. The wider study: Acute-phase and convalescent COVID-19 samples originated in the United States, Italy and Spain.

Seattle's enrolled individuals joined amid active infection and were then monitored longitudinally. The authors' processing: Nucleated cell number was recorded as an estimate derived from reference gene primer amplification. Libraries were prepared by immunoSEQ multiplex PCR; TCRdb keeps only in-frame clonotypes and omits some of them. V and J calls and clone size are those listed in that table; D and trimming were worked out from the DNA. The sample has fewer than 300,000 clones; under 85% are singletons. Source material: peripheral blood. This receptor was taken from a human donor with COVID-19, enrolled during active disease. The donor label of this sample is uncertain.

DNA of the CDR3: TGTGCCAGCAGCTTACGGGAGACTAGCGGGACCTCTGGGGCCAACGTCCTGACTTTC. It yields the protein CASSLRETSGTSGANVLTF. The V gene is TRBV7-3, the J gene TRBJ2-6; TRBD2 matches at 11 bases. From germline, CDR1 is SGHTA and CDR2 FQGTGA. This CDR3 comprises 19 residues. V was pared by 2 bases and J by 0 bases, with 6 bases of the junction left unmatched.